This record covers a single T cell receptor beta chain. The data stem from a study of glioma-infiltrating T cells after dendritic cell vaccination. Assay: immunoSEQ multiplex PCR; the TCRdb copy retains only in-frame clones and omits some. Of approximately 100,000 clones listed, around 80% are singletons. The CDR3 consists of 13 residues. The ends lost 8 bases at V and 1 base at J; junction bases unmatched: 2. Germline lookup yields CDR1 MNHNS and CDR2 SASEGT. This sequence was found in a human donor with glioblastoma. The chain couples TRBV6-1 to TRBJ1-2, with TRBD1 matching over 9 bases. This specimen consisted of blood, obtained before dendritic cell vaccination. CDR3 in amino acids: CASEGQGNYGYTF. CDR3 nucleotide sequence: TGTGCCAGCGAGGGACAGGGTAACTATGGCTACACCTTC.